This TCR beta chain appears in the sequencing data of a study of control samples from healthy donors and cancer patients (dated by TCRdb to about 2020). Receptor amplification or capture employed the immunoSEQ multiplex PCR assay. Entries here come from immuneACCESS through TCRdb and include only in-frame sequences with V and J called. Some clones fail to appear in such tables; in the studies checked, an unresolved V gene covers under half of the shortfall, and the cause of the remainder is unknown. The sample table contains about 150,000 clones; only one count was recorded for about 94% of them. 5% to 6.5% of the sample is taken by the ten largest. Regarding this clone: Which antigen it targets is not known. No quality values exist for individual bases; no much larger clone is one base distant.

The germline V gene encodes CDR1 SGHVS and CDR2 FQNEAQ. Spanning cysteine to phenylalanine, the CDR3 consists of 16 amino acids. Only CDR3 DNA remains: 48 bases, in frame from the first base. V lost 6 bases and J lost 0 bases, and the count of bases not matched to a germline gene is 6. The TCR comes from a man aged 35 to 55 in good health. The V and J segments used are TRBV7-8 and TRBJ1-3; a stretch of 9 junction bases matches TRBD1. Sequenced input: blood. The CDR3: CASRARGQGSGNTIYF. The nucleotide sequence reads as follows: TGTGCCAGCAGGGCTAGGGGACAGGGCTCTGGAAACACCATATATTTT.